The next 24 T cell receptor beta chains were all read from a single sample in a study of OX40 agonist ivuxolimab in advanced cancers. The receptor library was made with the immunoSEQ multiplex PCR assay. What TCRdb holds here is the immuneACCESS table cut down to in-frame rearrangements. Part of the clones is not present; checked against another copy, under half of the missing clones reflect an unresolved V gene, and the others are unexplained. A total of about 60,000 clones appear in this sample, roughly nine tenths of them only once. Less than 1.1% of the sample lies in the top ten. The sample consisted of CD4+ or CD8+ T cells sorted from blood, taken in a trial of the OX40 agonist ivuxolimab. The receptor source for this set is an adult with an advanced solid tumor such as melanoma, head and neck, liver or kidney cancer.

V usage is TRBV6-4 and J usage is TRBJ2-3; D unclear. Trimming left V 6 bases short and J 4 bases short, with 2 bases between. Germline V lookup: CDR1 MRHNA, CDR2 SNTAGT. The CDR3 loop spans 10 amino acids. As DNA, the CDR3 is TGTGCCAGCAGAGCAGATACGCAGTATTTT. Residues: CASRADTQYF.

The rearrangement uses TRBV10-3 and TRBJ2-1, with TRBD2 as a possible D gene (7 bases). Trimming took off 7 bases at V and 4 bases at J, with 11 bases between the two ends. The CDR3 has 13 residues. Germline V gene sequence: CDR1 ENHRY, CDR2 SYGVKD. The CDR3 DNA is TGTGCCATCAAGCGGGACACATACAATGAGCAGTTCTTC. This translates into CAIKRDTYNEQFF.

This rearrangement joins TRBV9 to TRBJ1-1; 7 bases match TRBD1. Unmatched junction bases numbered 12, after V lost 5 bases and J lost 5 bases. CDR1 and CDR2 from the germline V gene are SGDLS and YYNGEE. The CDR3 contains 15 residues. The CDR3 protein is CASRETHRGETEAFF. The CDR3 nucleotides are TGTGCCAGCAGAGAAACTCACAGGGGAGAGACTGAAGCTTTCTTT.

J is TRBJ2-3 and V is TRBV28; no definite D call. Deletions cut 5 bases from V and 2 bases from J, with 11 bases between. This CDR3 spans 14 amino acids. Germline V gene sequence: CDR1 MDHEN, CDR2 SYDVKM. CDR3 in DNA: TGTGCCAGCAGTCCGGCCGGAAACACAGATACGCAGTATTTT. This translates into CASSPAGNTDTQYF.

This clone was detected only once. This chain links TRBV28 with TRBJ2-7, with 13 bases matching TRBD2. Trimming cost V 2 bases and J 1 base; bases outside gene matches: 2. CDR3 length: 16 residues. The germline gives CDR1 MDHEN, CDR2 SYDVKM. The CDR3 spells CASSLTSGRVSYEQYF. CDR3 nucleotides: TGTGCCAGCAGTTTAACTAGCGGGAGGGTGTCCTACGAGCAGTACTTC.

This rearrangement joins TRBV6-5 to TRBJ2-7, with 7 positions matching TRBD2. The CDR3 contains 13 residues. Germline values: CDR1 MNHEY, CDR2 SVGAGI. The ends lost 4 bases at V and 8 bases at J; junction bases unmatched: 8. CDR3 sequence: CASSSLGGSQQYF. The CDR3 DNA is TGTGCCAGCAGTTCCCTCGGGGGGAGTCAGCAGTACTTC.

CDR3 sequence: CASSHPAGRQFF. DNA for the CDR3: TGTGCCAGCAGCCATCCGGCCGGGCGCCAGTTCTTC. V gene TRBV7-9 combines with J gene TRBJ2-1; D is uncertain. The CDR3 covers 12 residues. CDR1 and CDR2 (germline): SEHNR, FQNEAQ (reference sequence). V was pared by 5 bases and J by 13 bases, with 15 bases between. The full variable domain, its missing parts supplied by reference TRBV7-9 and TRBJ2-1, is DTGVSQNPRHKITKRGQNVTFRCDPISEHNRLYWYRQTLGQGPEFLTYFQNEAQLEKSRLLSDRFSAERPKGSFSTLEIQRTEQGDSAMYLCASSHPAGRQFFGPGTRLTVL.

The chain employs TRBV7-2 and TRBJ2-3; D tentatively fits TRBD1 or TRBD2 (5 bases each). CDR1 is SGHTA, CDR2 FQGNSA, per germline. Trimming removed 6 bases from V and 2 bases from J, with 18 bases in between. The CDR3 is 16 residues long. For the CDR3, the DNA is TGTGCCAGCAGACTACAGGTCGGCGGGCTCACAGATACGCAGTATTTT. Protein product: CASRLQVGGLTDTQYF.

J is TRBJ2-2 and V is TRBV11-2; 10 nucleotides agree with TRBD2. The CDR3 runs to 18 residues. Germline values: CDR1 SGHAT, CDR2 FQNNGV. J was trimmed by 5 bases and V by 1 base; bases with no gene match: 10. Here the CDR3 reads CASSLVLLAGVVTGELFF. The DNA of the CDR3 is TGTGCCAGCAGCTTAGTTCTGCTAGCGGGAGTAGTAACCGGGGAGCTGTTTTTT.

The chain carries TRBV28 and TRBJ2-7, with D perhaps TRBD2 (5 bases). Trimming cost V 5 bases and J 6 bases, with 17 bases left between them. Germline V gives CDR1 MDHEN, CDR2 SYDVKM. The CDR3 totals 14 residues. The DNA for the CDR3 is TGTGCCAGCAGTCCGCGGGCCCCATTGGGCGAGCAGTACTTC. Encoded protein: CASSPRAPLGEQYF. Complete variable domain (other parts from reference TRBV28 and TRBJ2-7): DVKVTQSSRYLVKRTGEKVFLECVQDMDHENMFWYRQDPGLGLRLIYFSYDVKMKEKGDIPEGYSVSREKKERFSLILESASTNQTSMYLCASSPRAPLGEQYFGPGTRLTVT.

This chain links TRBV7-8 with TRBJ2-3; D is ambiguous. V lost 1 base, J lost 2 bases, and 7 bases lay in between. This CDR3 region has 14 residues. Germline lookup yields CDR1 SGHVS and CDR2 FQNEAQ. CDR3 sequence (DNA): TGTGCCAGCAGCTTAGGGACCGCCACAGATACGCAGTATTTT. Translated: CASSLGTATDTQYF. The full variable domain, completed using reference TRBV7-8 and TRBJ2-3, is GAGVSQSPRYKVAKRGQDVALRCDPISGHVSLFWYQQALGQGPEFLTYFQNEAQLDKSGLPSDRFFAERPEGSVSTLKIQRTQQEDSAVYLCASSLGTATDTQYFGPGTRLTVL.

The V call is TRBV19, the J call TRBJ2-5; 12 nucleotides agree with TRBD2. The CDR3 consists of 14 residues. From germline, CDR1 is LNHDA and CDR2 SQIVND (reference sequence). Trimming cost V 6 bases and J 5 bases; bases outside gene matches: 4. CDR3 sequence reads: CASRRTSGKETQYF. In DNA, the CDR3 is TGTGCCAGTAGGAGGACTAGCGGGAAGGAGACCCAGTACTTC.

The chain combines TRBV27 with TRBJ2-1; D unresolved. V was trimmed by 6 bases and J by 7 bases, leaving 10 bases between them. Germline assignment: CDR1 MNHEY and CDR2 SMNVEV (reference sequence). CDR3 length: 12 amino acids. The CDR3 loop reads CASSAAWNEQFF. CDR3 DNA: TGTGCCAGCAGCGCGGCTTGGAATGAGCAGTTCTTC.

The V call is TRBV9, the J call TRBJ2-3; tentative D call: TRBD1 (5 bases). The V end was cut by 1 base, the J end by 4 bases, with 7 bases between. CDR3 length: 13 amino acids. The germline V gene has CDR1 SGDLS and CDR2 YYNGEE. CDR3: CASSVPGSDTQYF. The CDR3 DNA follows: TGTGCCAGCAGCGTACCAGGGTCAGATACGCAGTATTTT.

CDR3 coding DNA: TGTGCCAGCAGTGACACCCCTTCGACAGGGAGTGGGTTCTTC. Residues: CASSDTPSTGSGFF. The chain is built from TRBV27 and TRBJ2-1, with 7 nucleotides matching TRBD1. Per the germline V gene, CDR1 is MNHEY and CDR2 is SMNVEV (reference sequence). V shed 5 bases, J shed 15 bases, and the junction held 16 bases outside the gene matches. The CDR3 length is 14 residues.

The V gene is TRBV7-9, the J gene TRBJ1-4; possible D gene TRBD1, 6 bases. Germline CDR1 reads SEHNR; CDR2 reads FQNEAQ (reference sequence). The length of the CDR3 is 16 residues. V shed 0 bases and J shed 7 bases, with 15 bases lying between them. CDR3 protein: CASSLAGGAISEKLFF. CDR3 bases: TGTGCCAGCAGCTTAGCCGGGGGGGCTATTAGTGAAAAACTGTTTTTT.

The V and J genes are TRBV7-6 and TRBJ2-7; D is perhaps TRBD1 (6 bases). V lost 3 bases to trimming and J lost 3 bases, with 15 bases between them. CDR1 and CDR2 from the germline V gene are SGHVS and FNYEAQ. CDR3 length: 15 residues. CDR3 residues: CASSLGAQADYEQYF. CDR3 coding DNA: TGTGCCAGCAGCTTGGGGGCCCAGGCGGACTACGAGCAGTACTTC.

The chain is built from TRBV7-9 and TRBJ1-1; D is unresolved. The V end was cut by 6 bases, the J end by 1 base, with 15 bases between. Per the germline V gene, CDR1 is SEHNR and CDR2 is FQNEAQ (reference sequence). The length of the CDR3 is 15 residues. CDR3: CASSWGSGSNTEAFF. Here the CDR3 DNA reads TGTGCCAGCAGTTGGGGTAGTGGTTCGAACACTGAAGCTTTCTTT.

The V and J genes are TRBV15 and TRBJ2-7; the match to TRBD2 covers 9 bases. The V segment lost 0 bases and the J segment 3 bases; nucleotides outside the gene matches: 3. Germline CDR1 is LNHNV and CDR2 is YYDKDF (reference sequence). CDR3 size: 15 residues. CDR3 sequence (DNA): TGTGCCACCAGCAGAGACCTAGCGGGGAACTACGAGCAGTACTTC. Amino acid sequence: CATSRDLAGNYEQYF. Looking up the rest from reference TRBV15 and TRBJ2-7 gives the full variable domain: DAMVIQNPRYQVTQFGKPVTLSCSQTLNHNVMYWYQQKSSQAPKLLFHYYDKDFNNEADTPDNFQSRRPNTSFCFLDIRSPGLGDTAMYLCATSRDLAGNYEQYFGPGTRLTVT.

The rearrangement joins TRBV4-3 to TRBJ2-1; D is perhaps TRBD1 (5 bases). The V end lost 0 bases, the J end lost 8 bases, and 14 bases lay between the germline ends. The length of the CDR3 is 15 residues. The germline CDR1 and CDR2 sequences are LGHNA and YSLEER. The CDR3 DNA sequence: TGCGCCAGCAGCCAAGATCTCAGGGTTAACGATGAGCAGTTCTTC. It is translated as CASSQDLRVNDEQFF.

V is TRBV6-1 and J is TRBJ2-1, with 11 bases aligning to TRBD2. The CDR3 contains 14 residues. Germline lookup yields CDR1 MNHNS and CDR2 SASEGT. V was pared by 8 bases and J by 3 bases, with 3 bases of the junction left unmatched. Here the CDR3 DNA reads TGTGCCAGCCTACTAGCGGGAGTCTACAATGAGCAGTTCTTC. The encoded protein is CASLLAGVYNEQFF.

CDR3 nucleotide sequence: TGTGCCAGCAGCCCCCTATTCGGGGGCGGCACTGAAGCTTTCTTT. Translating gives CASSPLFGGGTEAFF. The chain employs TRBV5-5 and TRBJ1-1; possibly TRBD1 for D (6 bases). CDR1 and CDR2 (germline): SGHKS, YYEKEE (reference sequence). CDR3 size: 15 residues. The ends were cut back, 4 bases at V and 4 bases at J, with 17 bases in the middle.

The V gene is TRBV7-9, the J gene TRBJ2-7; D is perhaps TRBD1 (5 bases). V was trimmed by 2 bases and J by 2 bases, leaving 10 bases between them. From germline, CDR1 is SEHNR and CDR2 FQNEAQ (reference sequence). This CDR3 has 14 amino acids. The CDR3 loop reads CASSLRGSPYEQYF. In nucleotides, the CDR3 is TGTGCCAGCAGCTTAAGGGGTTCCCCCTACGAGCAGTACTTC.

Here the CDR3 reads CASSLRGGRALQETQYF. Here the CDR3 DNA reads TGTGCCAGCAGCTTACGGGGCGGGAGGGCCCTCCAAGAGACCCAGTACTTC. This chain links TRBV7-2 with TRBJ2-5; 9 positions match TRBD2. Germline V CDR1 and CDR2: SGHTA, FQGNSA. J was trimmed by 1 base and V by 2 bases; bases with no gene match: 8. The CDR3 has 17 residues. The full variable domain, rest sourced from reference TRBV7-2 and TRBJ2-5, is GAGVSQSPSNKVTEKGKDVELRCDPISGHTALYWYRQSLGQGLEFLIYFQGNSAPDKSGLPSDRFSAERTGGSVSTLTIQRTQQEDSAVYLCASSLRGGRALQETQYFGPGTRLLVL.